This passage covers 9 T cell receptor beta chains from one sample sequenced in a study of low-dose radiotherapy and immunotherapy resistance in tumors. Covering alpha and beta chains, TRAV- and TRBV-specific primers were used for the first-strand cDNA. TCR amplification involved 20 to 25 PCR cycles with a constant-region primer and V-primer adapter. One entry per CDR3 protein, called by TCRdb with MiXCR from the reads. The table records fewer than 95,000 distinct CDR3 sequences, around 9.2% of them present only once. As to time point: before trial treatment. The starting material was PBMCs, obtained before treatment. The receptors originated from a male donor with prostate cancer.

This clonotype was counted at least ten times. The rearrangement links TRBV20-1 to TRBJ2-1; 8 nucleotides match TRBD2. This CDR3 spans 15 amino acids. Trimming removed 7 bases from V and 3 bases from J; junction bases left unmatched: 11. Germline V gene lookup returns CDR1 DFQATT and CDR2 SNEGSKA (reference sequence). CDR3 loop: CSGRGPGGRYNEQFF. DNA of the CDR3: TGCAGTGGGAGAGGTCCGGGAGGGCGCTACAATGAGCAGTTCTTC.

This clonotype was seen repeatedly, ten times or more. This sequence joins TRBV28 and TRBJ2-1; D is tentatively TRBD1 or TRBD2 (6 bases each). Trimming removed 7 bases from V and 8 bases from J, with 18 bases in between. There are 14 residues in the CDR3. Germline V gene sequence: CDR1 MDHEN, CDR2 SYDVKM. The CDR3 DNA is TGTGCCAGCACCTCTAGGGGGGCTCGGGATGAGCAGTTCTTC. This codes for CASTSRGARDEQFF. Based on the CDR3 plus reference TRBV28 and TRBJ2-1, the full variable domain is DVKVTQSSRYLVKRTGEKVFLECVQDMDHENMFWYRQDPGLGLRLIYFSYDVKMKEKGDIPEGYSVSREKKERFSLILESASTNQTSMYLCASTSRGARDEQFFGPGTRLTVL.

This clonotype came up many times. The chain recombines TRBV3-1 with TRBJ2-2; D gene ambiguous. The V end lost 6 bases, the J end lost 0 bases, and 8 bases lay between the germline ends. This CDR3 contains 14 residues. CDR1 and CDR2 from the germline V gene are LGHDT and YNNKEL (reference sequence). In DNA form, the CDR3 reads TGTGCCAGCAGGACAAACCCGAACACCGGGGAGCTGTTTTTT. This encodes CASRTNPNTGELFF.

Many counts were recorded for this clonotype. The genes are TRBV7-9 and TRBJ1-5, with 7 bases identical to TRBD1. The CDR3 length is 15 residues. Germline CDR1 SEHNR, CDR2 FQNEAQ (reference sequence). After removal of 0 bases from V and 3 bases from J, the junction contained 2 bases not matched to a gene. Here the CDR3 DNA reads TGTGCCAGCAGCTTAGCGGGACAGACCAATCAGCCCCAGCATTTT. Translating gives CASSLAGQTNQPQHF.

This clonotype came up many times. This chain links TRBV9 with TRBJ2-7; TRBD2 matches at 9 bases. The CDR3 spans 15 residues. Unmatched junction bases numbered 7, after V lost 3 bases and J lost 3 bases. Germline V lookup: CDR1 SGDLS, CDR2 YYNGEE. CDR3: CASSEGGSGSYEQYF. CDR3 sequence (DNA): TGTGCCAGCAGCGAAGGGGGTAGCGGGAGCTACGAGCAGTACTTC.

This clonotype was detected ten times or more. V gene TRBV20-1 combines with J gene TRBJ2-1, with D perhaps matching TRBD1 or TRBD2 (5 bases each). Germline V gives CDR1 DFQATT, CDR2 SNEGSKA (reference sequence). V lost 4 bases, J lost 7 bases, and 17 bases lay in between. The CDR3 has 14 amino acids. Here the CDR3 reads CSANPGTGPNEQFF. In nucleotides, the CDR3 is TGCAGTGCTAATCCCGGGACGGGGCCAAATGAGCAGTTCTTC.

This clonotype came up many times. The CDR3 DNA sequence: TGCAGTGCTAGGCGCCAGCCTAATCAGCCCCAGCATTTT. It yields the protein CSARRQPNQPQHF. The gene calls are TRBV20-1 and TRBJ1-5; D call uncertain. The V and J ends lost 3 bases and 4 bases respectively, with 10 bases between them. CDR3 size: 13 residues. The germline V gene encodes CDR1 DFQATT and CDR2 SNEGSKA (reference sequence).

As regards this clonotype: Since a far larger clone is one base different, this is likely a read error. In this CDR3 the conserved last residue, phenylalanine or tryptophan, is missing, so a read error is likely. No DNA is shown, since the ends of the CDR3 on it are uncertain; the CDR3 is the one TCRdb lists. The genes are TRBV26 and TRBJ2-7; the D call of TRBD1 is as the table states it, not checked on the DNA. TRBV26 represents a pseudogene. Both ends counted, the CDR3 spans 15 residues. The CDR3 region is CASSSRTGITYEQYL.

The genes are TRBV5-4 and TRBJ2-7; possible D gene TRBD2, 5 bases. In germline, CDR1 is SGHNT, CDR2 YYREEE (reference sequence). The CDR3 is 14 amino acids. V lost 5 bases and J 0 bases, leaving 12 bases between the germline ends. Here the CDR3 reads CASRAGRGSYEQYF. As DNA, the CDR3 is TGTGCCAGCAGAGCTGGCCGGGGCTCCTACGAGCAGTACTTC. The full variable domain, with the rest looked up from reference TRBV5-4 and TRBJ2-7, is ETGVTQSPTHLIKTRGQQVTLRCSSQSGHNTVSWYQQALGQGPQFIFQYYREEENGRGNFPPRFSGLQFPNYSSELNVNALELDDSALYLCASRAGRGSYEQYFGPGTRLTVT.